A single sample is the source of the 5 T cell receptor beta chains below, sequenced in a study of blood T cell repertoires in COVID-19. Produced via immunoSEQ multiplex PCR; TCRdb's table is partial and in-frame only. The table records some 420,000 clones, roughly nine tenths of them present only once. The specimen was PBMCs or T cells enriched from blood (not recorded which). The receptor set was obtained from a man aged 30-40 years who had recovered from COVID-19.

The chain recombines TRBV3-1 (or the pseudogene TRBV3-2) with TRBJ2-7; D uncertain. Trimming took 1 base from V and 0 from J, leaving 16 bases between them. The length of the CDR3 is 17 residues. Germline V lookup: CDR1 LGHDT, CDR2 YNNKEL (reference sequence). The CDR3 nucleotides read TGTGCCAGCAGCCAAGTCCCCTCAAGAGCAACCTCCTACGAGCAGTACTTC. Translated: CASSQVPSRATSYEQYF.

The chain links TRBV6-5 to TRBJ2-7; TRBD1 agrees at 7 bases. CDR3 length: 16 residues. V dropped 2 bases and J dropped 3; count of bases not matched to a gene: 10. Germline CDR1 reads MNHEY; CDR2 reads SVGAGI. CDR3 sequence reads: CASSYAEGTGDYEQYF. DNA of the CDR3: TGTGCCAGCAGTTACGCCGAGGGCACAGGGGACTACGAGCAGTACTTC.

Details on this clone: At one boundary the junction diverges from the germline segment, which might be a read error. This chain links TRBV7-7 with TRBJ2-5; 9 positions match TRBD1. Per germline, CDR1 SSHAT and CDR2 FNYEAQ (reference sequence). The CDR3 runs to 15 residues. CDR3 in amino acids: CASSFLGQGGETQYF. The CDR3 DNA reads as TGTGCTAGCAGCTTTTTGGGACAGGGAGGCGAGACCCAGTACTTC.

The chain couples TRBV29-1 to TRBJ1-2; tentative D call: TRBD1 (5 bases). Trimming left V 4 bases short and J 8 bases short, with 11 bases between. The CDR3 is made up of 11 amino acids. The germline CDR1 and CDR2 sequences are SQVTM and ANQGSEA. The CDR3 sequence: CSVGGDSGYTF. CDR3 coding DNA: TGCAGCGTTGGGGGCGATTCAGGCTACACCTTC.

The chain links TRBV27 to TRBJ2-7, with D tentatively TRBD1 (6 bases). V gave up 4 bases and J gave up 4 bases, with 11 bases separating them. The CDR3 is made up of 13 amino acids. CDR1 is MNHEY, CDR2 SMNVEV, per germline (reference sequence). The CDR3, as DNA: TGTGCCAGCAGTTCGGACAGCTTATACGAGCAGTACTTC. Protein: CASSSDSLYEQYF.